These 25 T cell receptor beta chains were all obtained from the same sample, sequenced in a study of Tregs in tolerant kidney transplant recipients. Recipient PBMCs carried a CFSE label and met irradiated graft donor PBMCs for 6 days before FACS sorting. Their cognate antigens are unknown. The protocol was immunoSEQ multiplex PCR, while the TCRdb copy is restricted to in-frame clones and leaves out a portion. This sample's table reports some 2,900 clones. The sample here was CD8+ T cells from blood cultured with allogeneic cells, taken before the transplant. These receptors were obtained from a human patient who received a combined kidney and bone marrow transplant.

Turning to this clone: The sequence runs out 3 residues before the end of the CDR3; the remainder is reconstructed from the germline J gene. This chain links TRBV19 with TRBJ2-7; 11 bases are a match to TRBD1. Trimming took 5 bases from V and 3 from J; bases not matched to a gene: 3. Germline assignment: CDR1 LNHDA and CDR2 SQIVND (reference sequence). CDR3 length equals 14 residues. The CDR3 sequence is CASSPGTGGYEQYF. The sequenced CDR3 bases are TGTGCCAGTAGTCCCGGGACAGGGGGCTACGAG.

Its frequency marks this clone as medium-sized. The CDR3 end lies 3 residues beyond the end of the read and is filled in from the germline J gene. The rearrangement uses TRBV5-1 and TRBJ2-1; perhaps TRBD2 as D (5 bases). Trimming cost V 0 bases and J 5 bases, with 18 bases left between them. The CDR3 has 17 residues. Looked up from germline, CDR1 is SGHRS and CDR2 is YFSETQ. CDR3 bases read: TGCGCCAGCAGCTTGGAGGTAACGGGGATACCTGACAATGAG. This codes for CASSLEVTGIPDNE. In full, the CDR3 reads CASSLEVTGIPDNEQFF.

Regarding this clone: From the germline J gene comes the end of the CDR3, since the read stops 3 residues before it. The chain uses TRBV7-8 and TRBJ2-7; 10 positions match TRBD1. The CDR3 covers 16 residues. Germline CDR1 SGHVS, CDR2 FQNEAQ. The trim removed 1 base at V and 2 bases at J, leaving 5 bases unmatched. The CDR3 region is CASSLGLGTGAYEQYF. CDR3 DNA (partial): TGTGCCAGCAGCTTAGGTCTTGGGACAGGGGCCTACGAG.

This clone is medium-sized by frequency. Read coverage stops 3 residues before the CDR3 terminus; the germline J gene supplies the remainder. The chain has TRBV19 and TRBJ2-7; 9 nucleotides line up with TRBD2. The length of the CDR3 is 15 residues. With 5 bases clipped from V and 5 bases from J, the junction kept 10 bases outside the gene matches. Per the germline V gene, CDR1 is LNHDA and CDR2 is SQIVND (reference sequence). The CDR3 protein is CASSWSSGNIDEQYF. Partial CDR3 DNA: TGTGCCAGTAGTTGGTCTAGCGGGAACATAGACGAG. Filled out from reference TRBV19 and TRBJ2-7, the complete variable domain reads DGGITQSPKYLFRKEGQNVTLSCEQNLNHDAMYWYRQDPGQGLRLIYYSQIVNDFQKGDIAEGYSVSREKKESFPLTVTSAQKNPTAFYLCASSWSSGNIDEQYFGPGTRLTVT.

Its frequency marks this clone as medium-sized. The missing CDR3 end, 3 residues past where the read stops, is filled in from the germline J gene. The J gene is TRBJ2-5, the V gene TRBV5-1, with 8 positions matching TRBD2. CDR3 size: 17 residues. The germline CDR1 and CDR2 sequences are SGHRS and YFSETQ. V lost 4 bases, J lost 5 bases, and 16 bases stayed unmatched. CDR3 DNA (partial): TGCGCCAGCAGCACCCGGGATAGCGGGACCTGGGGGGAGACC. Its protein is CASSTRDSGTWGET. The whole CDR3 region reads CASSTRDSGTWGETQYF.

By frequency, this clone registers medium-sized (0.01 to 0.1%). CDR3 DNA, as far as it was read: TGCGCCAGCAGTCAAGGCCCAGACCAAGAGACC. Residues: CASSQGPDQET. The complete CDR3 reads CASSQGPDQETQYF. This chain connects TRBV23-1 to TRBJ2-5; unclear D gene. The sequence runs out 3 residues before the end of the CDR3; the remainder is reconstructed from the germline J gene. TRBV23-1 counts as an open reading frame of uncertain function. Deletions cut 2 bases from V and 0 bases from J, with 7 bases between. The CDR3 runs to 14 residues.

Notes on this clone: The read ends 3 residues shy of where the CDR3 ends; the end is completed using the germline J gene. This rearrangement joins TRBV4-2 to TRBJ2-7, with D possibly being TRBD2 (6 bases). Trimming took off 7 bases at V and 3 bases at J, with 16 bases between the two ends. The CDR3 totals 14 residues. CDR1 LGHNA and CDR2 YNFKEQ come from the germline V gene. CDR3 sequence reads: CASTPSMGGYEQYF. The part of the CDR3 DNA that was read is TGTGCCAGCACCCCCAGTATGGGGGGCTACGAG.

On this clone: The sequence runs out 3 residues before the end of the CDR3; the remainder is reconstructed from the germline J gene. The chain recombines TRBV15 with TRBJ1-5, with a tentative D call TRBD1 (5 bases). Germline CDR1 reads LNHNV; CDR2 reads YYDKDF (reference sequence). This CDR3 contains 16 residues. V was trimmed by 0 bases and J by 3 bases, leaving 12 bases between them. The CDR3 here is CATSREGHLVNQPQHF. Partial CDR3 DNA: TGTGCCACCAGCAGAGAGGGGCACTTAGTCAATCAGCCC.

For this clone: The CDR3 end falls 3 residues outside the read, so it is completed with the germline J gene. This chain connects TRBV6-2 or TRBV6-3 to TRBJ2-2; D is uncertain. Germline V gives CDR1 MNHEY, CDR2 SVGEGT. This CDR3 comprises 13 residues. Trimming stripped 0 bases from V and 6 bases from J, with 5 bases between. The CDR3 sequence is CASSYSYSGELFF. Partial CDR3 DNA: TGTGCCAGCAGTTACTCGTATTCCGGGGAG.

Points on this clone: The sequence runs out 3 residues before the end of the CDR3; the remainder is reconstructed from the germline J gene. The chain uses TRBV19 and TRBJ2-7; D is unresolved. Germline values: CDR1 LNHDA, CDR2 SQIVND (reference sequence). The CDR3 sequence is 13 residues long. The V and J ends lost 0 bases and 3 bases respectively, with 6 bases between them. CDR3 in amino acids: CASSIDRNYEQYF. The covered CDR3 bases are TGTGCCAGTAGTATAGATAGAAACTACGAG.

The sequenced CDR3 bases are TGTGCCAGCAGCCTACCATCGCACGAG. It codes for CASSLPSHE. The full-length CDR3 reads as CASSLPSHEQYF. The chain links TRBV7-9 to TRBJ2-7; D call uncertain. The read ends 3 residues before the CDR3 terminus; that terminus is restored from the germline J gene. Trimming took off 5 bases at V and 5 bases at J, with 10 bases between the two ends. The CDR3 is 12 residues long. Germline V lookup: CDR1 SEHNR, CDR2 FQNEAQ (reference sequence).

As concerns this clone: Read sequence stops 3 residues before the CDR3 end, and the germline J gene provides the missing end. The chain uses TRBV7-8 and TRBJ2-7; D perhaps matches TRBD1 (5 bases). The CDR3 is 16 residues long. Germline CDR1 reads SGHVS; CDR2 reads FQNEAQ. Trimming removed 5 bases at V and 2 bases at J, with 19 bases between. CDR3 DNA, as far as it was read: TGTGCCAGCAGCGTCCCCCCCGGACAAACCACCTACGAG. Protein: CASSVPPGQTTYE. The entire CDR3 reads CASSVPPGQTTYEQYF.

To note about this clone: The read finishes 3 residues shy of the CDR3 end, and the germline J gene is used to complete it. The chain joins TRBV10-2 to TRBJ2-5; maybe TRBD1 (6 bases). The V gene's germline CDR1 is WSHSY and CDR2 SAAADI. V lost 0 bases to trimming and J lost 0 bases, with 8 bases between them. CDR3 length: 15 amino acids. The covered CDR3 bases are TGCGCCAGCAGTGAGTCCGACAGGTACCAAGAGACC. Residues: CASSESDRYQET. The entire CDR3 sequence reads CASSESDRYQETQYF.

CDR3 bases read: TGTGCCAGCGACCTAGCGGGGGGGCTTGGCACCGGGGAG. It codes for CASDLAGGLGTGE. The whole CDR3 protein is CASDLAGGLGTGELFF. This chain connects TRBV19 to TRBJ2-2; the match to TRBD2 covers 12 bases. The read ends 3 residues shy of where the CDR3 ends; the end is completed using the germline J gene. The CDR3 consists of 16 residues. The V gene's germline CDR1 is LNHDA and CDR2 SQIVND (reference sequence). The ends lost 9 bases at V and 4 bases at J; junction bases unmatched: 9.

By frequency, this clone registers medium-sized. The read gets to within 3 residues of the CDR3 end, and the germline J gene fills in the rest. V and J are TRBV29-1 and TRBJ1-2; TRBD1 aligns across 12 bases. CDR1 and CDR2 (germline): SQVTM, ANQGSEA. The trim removed 7 bases at V and 6 bases at J, leaving 6 bases unmatched. The CDR3 sequence is 13 residues long. CDR3 loop: CSAPGQGADGYTF. CDR3 DNA, as far as it was read: TGCAGCGCCCCGGGACAGGGGGCGGATGGC.

Measured by frequency, this clone is medium-sized. Read coverage stops 3 residues before the CDR3 terminus; the germline J gene supplies the remainder. The gene calls are TRBV28 and TRBJ1-5; the match to TRBD1 covers 8 bases. The V and J ends lost 5 bases and 0 bases, in that order; junction bases with no gene match: 12. CDR3 length equals 18 residues. Germline CDR1 MDHEN, CDR2 SYDVKM. The CDR3 DNA, read in part, is TGTGCCAGCAGTACGAATCAGGGGGCCCTCTATAGCAATCAGCCC. Encoded protein: CASSTNQGALYSNQP. The full-length CDR3 reads as CASSTNQGALYSNQPQHF.

About this clone itself: The DNA ends 3 residues before the CDR3 does, and the rest of the CDR3 is filled in from the germline J gene. This chain joins TRBV7-6 and TRBJ2-3, with D tentatively TRBD2 (7 bases). The CDR3 totals 15 residues. The V gene lost 2 bases and the J gene lost 4 bases, with 13 bases spanning the gap. Germline V lookup: CDR1 SGHVS, CDR2 FNYEAQ. The CDR3 region is CASSLLGGAPDTQYF. The sequenced part of the CDR3 DNA is TGTGCCAGCAGCTTACTAGGGGGGGCCCCAGATACG. The complete variable domain, with remaining parts taken from reference TRBV7-6 and TRBJ2-3, reads GAGVSQSPRYKVTKRGQDVALRCDPISGHVSLYWYRQALGQGPEFLTYFNYEAQQDKSGLPNDRFSAERPEGSISTLTIQRTEQRDSAMYRCASSLLGGAPDTQYFGPGTRLTVL.

Notes on this clone: Read coverage stops 3 residues before the CDR3 terminus; the germline J gene supplies the remainder. V and J are TRBV7-8 and TRBJ2-2, with 10 bases matching TRBD2. Trimming at V came to 0 bases and at J to 4 bases, leaving 5 bases not matched to a gene. The germline CDR1 and CDR2 sequences are SGHVS and FQNEAQ. The CDR3 loop spans 17 amino acids. CDR3 residues: CASSLALGTSVTGELFF. CDR3 DNA, as far as it was read: TGTGCCAGCAGCTTAGCGCTGGGGACTAGCGTCACCGGGGAG. The variable domain in full, completed from reference TRBV7-8 and TRBJ2-2, reads GAGVSQSPRYKVAKRGQDVALRCDPISGHVSLFWYQQALGQGPEFLTYFQNEAQLDKSGLPSDRFFAERPEGSVSTLKIQRTQQEDSAVYLCASSLALGTSVTGELFFGEGSRLTVL.

Frequency places this clone as medium-sized (0.01 to 0.1%). The read comes to an end 3 residues before the CDR3 does, leaving the germline J gene to fill in the end. The V gene is TRBV19, the J gene TRBJ1-1; a possible D gene is TRBD1 (5 bases). The CDR3 totals 14 residues. Deletions cut 0 bases from V and 1 base from J, with 6 bases between. Germline V CDR1 and CDR2: LNHDA, SQIVND (reference sequence). The CDR3 region is CASSIDDRNTEAFF. The covered CDR3 bases are TGTGCCAGTAGTATAGATGACAGGAACACTGAA.

A word on this clone: The sequence runs out 3 residues before the end of the CDR3; the remainder is reconstructed from the germline J gene. The chain joins TRBV4-1 to TRBJ2-7; tentatively, D is TRBD1 (5 bases). V gave up 1 base and J gave up 2 bases, with 15 bases separating them. The CDR3 contains 16 residues. Germline loops: CDR1 MGHRA, CDR2 YSYEKL. CDR3 loop: CASSQGGSDTTYEQYF. CDR3 bases read: TGCGCCAGCAGCCAAGGGGGTTCGGACACTACCTACGAG.

Note on this clone: Sequencing ends 3 residues short of the CDR3 end; the germline J gene provides the rest. V usage is TRBV11-2 and J usage is TRBJ1-2; TRBD1 is a possible D gene (5 bases). The germline V gene encodes CDR1 SGHAT and CDR2 FQNNGV. This CDR3 has 12 amino acids. The CDR3 DNA, read in part, is TGTGCCAGTGGGTCAAAGGGGTTAGGC. It specifies CASGSKGLG. The entire CDR3 sequence reads CASGSKGLGYTF.

Of note for this clone: The DNA ends 3 residues before the CDR3 does, and the rest of the CDR3 is filled in from the germline J gene. The chain joins TRBV4-2 to TRBJ2-1; 14 bases match TRBD2. The germline gives CDR1 LGHNA, CDR2 YNFKEQ. With 4 bases clipped from V and 6 bases from J, the junction kept 8 bases outside the gene matches. CDR3 length: 17 residues. CDR3 DNA, as far as it was read: TGTGCCAGCAGCCCCCGGACTAGCGGGGGGTTCCCCAATGAG. Amino acids: CASSPRTSGGFPNE. The full CDR3 protein is CASSPRTSGGFPNEQFF.

About this clone itself: The read ends 3 residues before the CDR3 terminus; that terminus is restored from the germline J gene. J is TRBJ1-4 and V is TRBV27; 8 bases fit TRBD1. CDR1 and CDR2 (germline): MNHEY, SMNVEV (reference sequence). V gave up 2 bases and J gave up 5 bases; unmatched junction bases: 1. CDR3 size: 14 residues. CDR3 loop: CASSLGQGNEKLFF. Partial CDR3 DNA: TGTGCCAGCAGTTTAGGACAGGGAAATGAAAAA.

Concerning this clone itself: A junction end diverges from the germline sequence, so it may reflect a read error. The CDR3 goes on 3 residues after the read ends, and that part is filled in from the germline J gene. The chain recombines TRBV4-2 with TRBJ2-3; TRBD2 matches at 13 bases. Germline V gives CDR1 LGHNA, CDR2 YNFKEQ. This CDR3 contains 17 residues. The part of the CDR3 DNA that was read is TGCGCCAGCAGCCAACACACTAGCGGGAGGGACCCAGATACG. This sequence encodes CASSQHTSGRDPDT. The complete CDR3 reads CASSQHTSGRDPDTQYF.

Concerning this clone: The read ends 3 residues shy of where the CDR3 ends; the end is completed using the germline J gene. The chain recombines TRBV30 with TRBJ1-1; 12 bases line up with TRBD1. Germline lookup yields CDR1 GTSNPN and CDR2 SVGIG (reference sequence). There are 15 residues in the CDR3. The CDR3 bases that were read are TGTGCCTGGAGTAACCTTCCCGGGACAGGGGGCGAG. Amino acid sequence: CAWSNLPGTGGE. In full, the CDR3 reads CAWSNLPGTGGEAFF.